This T cell receptor beta chain was sequenced during a study of human T cells and chemical hapten exposure. This CDR3 spans 15 amino acids. Trimming at V came to 5 bases and at J to 3 bases, leaving 9 bases not matched to a gene. Per the germline V gene, CDR1 is DFQATT and CDR2 is SNEGSKA (reference sequence). As to time point: patch test 1, 2 weeks after DPC sensitization. Treatment specified: therapeutic diphenylcyclopropenone sensitization with weekly scalp DPC. This clonotype was detected a few times. Each CDR3 protein gets one entry after TCRdb re-called the RACE reads with MiXCR. The sample contains 150,000 to 200,000 distinct CDR3 sequences, 13% to 15% of which appear only once.

Sequences were derived from whole blood, sampled in connection with sensitization to the hapten diphenylcyclopropenone (DPC). The V and J genes are TRBV20-1 and TRBJ2-7, with TRBD2 matching 11 bases. The receptor comes from a woman aged 25 to 45 with alopecia areata. Some clones in this sample may be carry-over from other donors' samples. The CDR3 DNA sequence: TGCAGTGCTCTGGAGCTAGCGGGAGGAGGCTACGAGCAGTACTTC. This encodes CSALELAGGGYEQYF.